These 9 T cell receptor beta chains originate from one sample sequenced in a study of blood T cell repertoires in COVID-19. The table came from immunoSEQ multiplex PCR; TCRdb's copy has only in-frame clones and leaves some out. This table has around 370,000 clones, more than 70% appearing once. Sequenced: peripheral blood. These receptor sequences come from an older woman with COVID-19, enrolled during active disease.

This chain joins TRBV11-2 and TRBJ1-2; possibly TRBD1 for D (5 bases). The CDR3 sequence is 13 residues long. CDR1 and CDR2 from the germline V gene are SGHAT and FQNNGV. V was cut by 1 base and J by 8 bases, with 11 bases left in between. CDR3 sequence reads: CASSLARREGYTF. For the CDR3, the DNA is TGTGCCAGCAGCTTAGCCCGCAGGGAAGGCTACACCTTC.

V and J are TRBV28 and TRBJ1-2, with 7 positions matching TRBD1. The CDR3 has 13 residues. After removal of 2 bases from V and 7 bases from J, the junction contained 4 bases not matched to a gene. The germline V gene has CDR1 MDHEN and CDR2 SYDVKM. CDR3 DNA: TGTGCCAGCAGTTTAGGGGCAGGGGGTGGCTACACCTTC. Its protein is CASSLGAGGGYTF.

Details on this clone: This same CDR3 is encoded by further DNA sequences in the sample. The chain carries TRBV5-1 and TRBJ1-1; 7 positions agree with TRBD1. Germline V CDR1 and CDR2: SGHRS, YFSETQ. The CDR3 totals 14 residues. With V trimmed by 2 bases and J by 0 bases, 1 base remained unmatched. The DNA for the CDR3 is TGCGCCAGCAGCTTCACAGGGGTGAACACTGAAGCTTTCTTT. Amino acids: CASSFTGVNTEAFF.

The V call is TRBV14, the J call TRBJ2-2; tentatively, D is TRBD2 (6 bases). This CDR3 comprises 16 residues. Germline values: CDR1 SGHDN, CDR2 FVKESK. The V gene lost 2 bases and the J gene lost 1 base, with 11 bases spanning the gap. This CDR3 reads CASSQIPRGNTGELFF. The CDR3 DNA reads as TGTGCCAGCAGCCAAATTCCGCGGGGGAACACCGGGGAGCTGTTTTTT.

The chain joins TRBV7-2 to TRBJ1-5, with a possible D match to TRBD1 (6 bases). From germline, CDR1 is SGHTA and CDR2 FQGNSA. This CDR3 has 15 residues. Trimming cost V 1 base and J 6 bases, with 13 bases left between them. The CDR3 DNA sequence: TGTGCCAGCAGCTTAGAGGGGACACGTATTCAGCCCCAGCATTTT. Residues: CASSLEGTRIQPQHF.

V usage is TRBV28 and J usage is TRBJ1-5; D is possibly TRBD1 (6 bases). Trimming took off 1 base at V and 0 bases at J, with 13 bases between the two ends. Looked up from germline, CDR1 is MDHEN and CDR2 is SYDVKM. This CDR3 has 17 amino acids. CDR3 region: CASSLFGRGASNQPQHF. The CDR3 DNA sequence: TGTGCCAGCAGTTTATTCGGCCGGGGGGCTAGCAATCAGCCCCAGCATTTT.

The rearrangement joins TRBV7-9 to TRBJ2-7, with D possibly TRBD2 on 7 matching bases. The CDR3 length is 15 residues. The V end lost 10 bases, the J end lost 0 bases, and 19 bases lay between the germline ends. Looked up from germline, CDR1 is SEHNR and CDR2 is FQNEAQ (reference sequence). CDR3 sequence (DNA): TGTGCCACTCAGGGAGGGGACACCAGCTCCTACGAGCAGTACTTC. Its protein is CATQGGDTSSYEQYF.

This sequence joins TRBV7-9 and TRBJ1-1; D unclear. Germline lookup yields CDR1 SEHNR and CDR2 FQNEAQ (reference sequence). Trimming cost V 4 bases and J 3 bases, with 15 bases left between them. This CDR3 has 15 residues. DNA for the CDR3: TGTGCCAGCAGCTCATCGGACTTTACGGACACTGAAGCTTTCTTT. Amino acid sequence: CASSSSDFTDTEAFF.

The chain has TRBV24-1 and TRBJ2-1, with 8 bases aligning to TRBD2. This CDR3 has 17 residues. V gave up 0 bases and J gave up 4 bases; unmatched junction bases: 7. Per the germline V gene, CDR1 is KGHDR and CDR2 is SFDVKD. The CDR3 nucleotides read TGTGCCACCAGTGATTTGCGGGAGGGGACCTATTACAATGAGCAGTTCTTC. It translates to CATSDLREGTYYNEQFF.